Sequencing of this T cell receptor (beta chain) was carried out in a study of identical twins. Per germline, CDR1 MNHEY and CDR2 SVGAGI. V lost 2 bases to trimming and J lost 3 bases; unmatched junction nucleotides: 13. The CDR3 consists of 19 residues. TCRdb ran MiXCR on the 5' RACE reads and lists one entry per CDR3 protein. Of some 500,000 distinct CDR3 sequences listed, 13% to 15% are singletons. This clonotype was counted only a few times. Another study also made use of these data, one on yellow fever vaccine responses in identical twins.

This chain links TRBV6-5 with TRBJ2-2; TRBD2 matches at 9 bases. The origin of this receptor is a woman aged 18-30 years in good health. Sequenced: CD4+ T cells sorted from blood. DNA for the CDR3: TGTGCCAGCAGTTACCTGACTAGCGGACCAGGCATAGACACCGGGGAGCTGTTTTTT. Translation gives CASSYLTSGPGIDTGELFF.